This T cell receptor (beta chain) came from a study of T-cell memory formation after mild COVID-19. There are 14 residues in the CDR3. Germline V gene data show CDR1 as SGHAT and CDR2 as FQNNGV. Deletions cut 5 bases from V and 5 bases from J, with 15 bases between. Findings and limits, study-wide: There were some responding clones in pre-infection memory, which suggested that cross-reactive memory had joined.

TCRdb re-analysed the 5' RACE reads in MiXCR, keeping a single row per CDR3 protein. The repertoire consists of 250,000 to 350,000 distinct CDR3 sequences, with more than 13% occurring once and the leading ten covering roughly a fifth. With regard to this clonotype: Its antigen remains unidentified.

The TCR comes from a man between 18 and 29 years old who had mild COVID-19 (a few samples of this study predate the infection). Cell type and time point are not known. The sample taken for sequencing was PBMCs or a T cell subset sorted from them (not recorded which). The V gene is TRBV11-2, the J gene TRBJ2-5; D assignment may be TRBD1 or TRBD2 (5 bases each). CDR3 sequence: CASSPDWGTETQYF. In DNA form, the CDR3 reads TGTGCCAGCAGCCCGGATTGGGGGACCGAGACCCAGTACTTC.